Listed here is a single TCR beta chain. Its matching antigen is unknown. Time point indicated: after dendritic cell vaccination, including at tumor progression/relapse. The PCR used 60 V beta and 13 J beta primers. The repertoire was sequenced with immunoSEQ multiplex PCR; TCRdb's copy has only in-frame clones and lacks some. The sample includes fewer than 95,000 clones, 85% of them seen just once. This sample is part of a study of glioma-infiltrating T cells after dendritic cell vaccination. About the study: Treatment, given 2003 to 2012, was autologous tumor lysate-pulsed dendritic cell vaccination. Dendritic cell vaccine was injected intradermally three times, biweekly.

CDR1 and CDR2 from the germline V gene are SGHTA and FQGNSA. V lost 1 base to trimming and J lost 1 base, with 7 bases between them. CDR3 length equals 14 residues. Findings of the study overall: Only a small number of patients had complete blood and tumor samples.

The source material was blood, sampled after dendritic cell vaccination. V usage is TRBV7-2 and J usage is TRBJ1-2, with D uncertain. This receptor was obtained from a human donor with glioblastoma. CDR3 loop: CASSLVPGNYGYTF. The CDR3 DNA reads TGTGCCAGCAGCTTAGTACCGGGTAACTATGGCTACACCTTC. The full variable domain, rest sourced from reference TRBV7-2 and TRBJ1-2, is GAGVSQSPSNKVTEKGKDVELRCDPISGHTALYWYRQSLGQGLEFLIYFQGNSAPDKSGLPSDRFSAERTGGSVSTLTIQRTQQEDSAVYLCASSLVPGNYGYTFGSGTRLTVV.